What follows is one T cell receptor (beta chain) and its context. The antigen is unknown. The data were obtained in a study of cytomegalovirus exposure and HLA in healthy donors. Study-level points and caveats: In a later analysis, TCR beta V- and J-gene trimming showed a link to a missense DCLRE1C variant. Earlier analysis looked at TCR beta V segments, and most were productive about 87% or about 30% of the time. 87-base-pair reads could not separate some V segments, including TRBV6-2 and TRBV6-3.

Primers for the PCR totalled 60 Vbeta and 13 Jbeta. In the original analysis: Later, an analysis found 75 million to 90 million unique TCR beta chains, and 10 million to 11 million of these were shared. Measured with immunoSEQ multiplex PCR; TCRdb has only the in-frame clones, and not every one. V, J and clone size were drawn from that table, and D and trimming were deduced from the DNA. Of 55,000 to 75,000 clones listed, around 75% are singletons. CDR1 LGHNA and CDR2 YSLEER come from the germline V gene. CDR3 size: 17 residues. Unmatched junction bases numbered 10, after V lost 0 bases and J lost 11 bases.

The V call is TRBV4-3, the J call TRBJ1-4; 12 nucleotides line up with TRBD1. The source of this sequence is a woman aged 25 to 45 in good health and CMV-seropositive. The sample taken for sequencing was PBMCs. CDR3 loop: CASSQESLGQGAWKLFF. The CDR3 DNA reads TGCGCCAGCAGCCAAGAGAGCCTGGGACAGGGGGCGTGGAAACTGTTTTTT.